The 26 T cell receptor beta chains reported below all come from one sample, sequenced in a study of T cells in Graves' hyperthyroidism and ophthalmopathy. TCR beta CDR3 regions were amplified from RNA. Carried out on the TCR CDR3, a first-round RT-PCR used the HTBI primer set. TCRdb used MiXCR to reprocess the multiplex PCR reads, holding one entry per CDR3 protein. The table includes 400,000 to 600,000 distinct CDR3 sequences, about 15% detected once. The sequenced sample consisted of blood. Every receptor here comes from a woman in her twenties or thirties with Graves' ophthalmopathy.

The chain uses TRBV14 and TRBJ2-3; 7 nucleotides agree with TRBD1. This CDR3 is built from 16 residues. The V gene end was trimmed by 3 bases and the J gene end by 3 bases; junction bases not matched to a gene: 9. The germline V gene encodes CDR1 SGHDN and CDR2 FVKESK. In DNA form, the CDR3 reads TGTGCCAGCAGCCAGAGACAGGGTCAGGAAACAGATACGCAGTATTTT. Amino acids: CASSQRQGQETDTQYF.

This clonotype was counted many times. CDR3 residues: CASSPRGAPDEQFF. CDR3 in DNA: TGCGCCAGCAGCCCCCGGGGAGCCCCCGATGAGCAGTTCTTC. The V and J genes are TRBV5-1 and TRBJ2-1; a weak D match, TRBD2 (5 bases). Germline lookup yields CDR1 SGHRS and CDR2 YFSETQ. V was shortened by 4 bases and J by 8 bases, with 16 bases between the two germline ends. The CDR3 runs to 14 residues.

This clonotype turned up a few times. The chain links TRBV6-2 or TRBV6-3 to TRBJ2-1; 8 bases fit TRBD2. Per germline, CDR1 MNHEY and CDR2 SVGEGT. There are 18 residues in the CDR3. V gave up 1 base and J gave up 6 bases; unmatched junction bases: 14. The CDR3 region has the DNA TGTGCCAGCAGTTACTTTCGTAGTGGGGCGGGAGGTGCCAATGAGCAGTTCTTC. Its protein product is CASSYFRSGAGGANEQFF.

In its sample, this clonotype was seen many times. The chain employs TRBV12-3 or TRBV12-4 and TRBJ2-5; TRBD1 aligns across 8 bases. This CDR3 spans 14 amino acids. Trimming took 4 bases from V and 3 from J; bases not matched to a gene: 4. CDR3 DNA sequence: TGTGCCAGCAGTTGGGAGACAGGGGAAGAGACCCAGTACTTC. It is translated as CASSWETGEETQYF.

This clonotype was seen ten or more times. This chain uses TRBV12-3 or TRBV12-4 with TRBJ1-1; TRBD1 matches at 8 bases. V lost 1 base to trimming and J lost 8 bases; unmatched junction nucleotides: 3. The CDR3 contains 13 residues. This chain's CDR3 is CASSLGQGAEAFF. DNA of the CDR3: TGTGCCAGCAGTTTAGGGCAGGGGGCGGAAGCTTTCTTT.

A few counts support this clonotype. This chain joins TRBV19 and TRBJ1-4; no reliable D call. The V end was cut by 3 bases, the J end by 8 bases, with 10 bases between. CDR1 and CDR2 (germline): LNHDA, SQIVND (reference sequence). This CDR3 region has 13 residues. CDR3 region: CASSMPLREKLFF. As DNA, the CDR3 is TGTGCCAGTAGTATGCCATTACGGGAAAAACTGTTTTTT.

The gene calls are TRBV5-1 and TRBJ2-2; 8 bases agree with TRBD1. V lost 4 bases to trimming and J lost 4 bases; unmatched junction nucleotides: 3. The V gene's germline CDR1 is SGHRS and CDR2 YFSETQ. This CDR3 is 14 amino acids long. CDR3: CASSRGQVTGELFF. DNA for the CDR3: TGCGCCAGCAGCCGGGGACAGGTCACCGGGGAGCTGTTTTTT.

At least ten counts were recorded for this clonotype. This sequence joins TRBV28 and TRBJ2-1; D perhaps matches TRBD2 (6 bases). The CDR3 has 14 amino acids. The germline V and J ends were trimmed by 4 bases and 8 bases, with 15 bases remaining between them. Germline V CDR1 and CDR2: MDHEN, SYDVKM. The DNA for the CDR3 is TGTGCCAGCAGTTCCGTAGCGGTGTATTATGAGCAGTTCTTC. Encoded protein: CASSSVAVYYEQFF.

The CDR3 DNA is TGTGCCAGCAGCTCGGCGGGGTCGTTCACAGATACGCAGTATTTT. It encodes CASSSAGSFTDTQYF. The chain links TRBV7-3 to TRBJ2-3, with D perhaps matching TRBD2 (6 bases). The CDR3 loop spans 15 amino acids. The V end lost 4 bases, the J end lost 2 bases, and 13 bases lay between the germline ends. The germline V gene encodes CDR1 SGHTA and CDR2 FQGTGA.

This clonotype was observed at least ten times. V gene TRBV18 combines with J gene TRBJ1-2; 9 bases agree with TRBD1. The ends lost 0 bases at V and 5 bases at J; junction bases unmatched: 7. CDR1 and CDR2 from the germline V gene are KGHSH and LQKENI. This CDR3 spans 16 amino acids. The CDR3 is CASSPPGQGRIYGYTF. In nucleotides, the CDR3 is TGTGCCAGCTCACCACCGGGACAGGGACGGATATATGGCTACACCTTC.

This clonotype has ten or more counts. V is TRBV7-2 and J is TRBJ2-7; D call uncertain. V was pared by 5 bases and J by 7 bases, with 15 bases between. The CDR3 runs to 13 residues. Per germline, CDR1 SGHTA and CDR2 FQGNSA. In DNA, the CDR3 is TGTGCCAGCAGCCCGAGGAGAACGGAGGAGCAGTACTTC. Protein sequence: CASSPRRTEEQYF.

This clonotype was seen repeatedly, ten times or more. The V call is TRBV30, the J call TRBJ1-5, with D possibly TRBD1 on 6 matching bases. CDR3 length equals 14 residues. The V and J ends lost 0 bases and 4 bases respectively, with 10 bases between them. CDR1 and CDR2 (germline): GTSNPN, SVGIG (reference sequence). CDR3 sequence (DNA): TGTGCCTGGAGTGTAAACAGGGCTAATCAGCCCCAGCATTTT. Its protein is CAWSVNRANQPQHF.

The chain recombines TRBV19 with TRBJ2-1, with 9 bases fitting TRBD2. Trimming removed 4 bases from V and 10 bases from J; junction bases left unmatched: 14. The CDR3 runs 16 residues. Germline V gene sequence: CDR1 LNHDA, CDR2 SQIVND (reference sequence). The CDR3 sequence: CASSSRRAGGQVEQFF. In nucleotides, the CDR3 is TGTGCCAGTAGTAGTCGTCGAGCGGGAGGCCAGGTGGAGCAGTTCTTC.

Ten or more counts support this clonotype. The rearrangement uses TRBV15 and TRBJ1-1; D possibly corresponds to TRBD1 (5 bases). V was shortened by 8 bases and J by 1 base, with 11 bases between the two germline ends. This CDR3 comprises 13 residues. Germline values: CDR1 LNHNV, CDR2 YYDKDF (reference sequence). CDR3 amino acids: CATRGGENTEAFF. DNA of the CDR3: TGTGCCACCCGGGGCGGAGAGAACACTGAAGCTTTCTTT.

This clonotype was counted only a few times. The J gene is TRBJ2-3, the V gene TRBV7-2; 13 positions agree with TRBD2. Germline-derived CDR1 and CDR2 are SGHTA and FQGNSA. Trimming took 4 bases from V and 0 from J; bases not matched to a gene: 4. The CDR3 has 17 residues. The CDR3 bases are TGTGCCAGCAGCTCCCGACTAGCGGGAGGAAGCACAGATACGCAGTATTTT. Protein: CASSSRLAGGSTDTQYF.

This clonotype was seen at least ten times. The rearrangement joins TRBV6-2 or TRBV6-3 to TRBJ2-2; TRBD2 matches 12 bases. This CDR3 is built from 19 residues. V lost 2 bases to trimming and J lost 2 bases; unmatched junction nucleotides: 9. Per the germline V gene, CDR1 is MNHEY and CDR2 is SVGEGT. CDR3: CASSYLDRLAGANTGELFF. DNA for the CDR3: TGTGCCAGCAGTTACCTAGATCGACTAGCGGGAGCTAACACCGGGGAGCTGTTTTTT.

This clonotype was seen repeatedly, ten times or more. The chain has TRBV20-1 and TRBJ2-1, with TRBD2 identical over 8 bases. V lost 6 bases, J lost 5 bases, and 6 bases stayed unmatched. This CDR3 is built from 13 residues. Germline loops: CDR1 DFQATT, CDR2 SNEGSKA (reference sequence). DNA for the CDR3: TGCAGTGCCCGGACTAGCAACCACAATGAGCAGTTCTTC. Translated: CSARTSNHNEQFF.

The V call is TRBV14, the J call TRBJ2-1; D unclear. The CDR3 runs 20 residues. Germline values: CDR1 SGHDN, CDR2 FVKESK. Deletions cut 1 base from V and 0 bases from J, with 22 bases between. The CDR3 DNA is TGTGCCAGCAGCCAAGCTGGATCGGGCGTGTCCCTCAGCTCCTACAATGAGCAGTTCTTC. Translating gives CASSQAGSGVSLSSYNEQFF. The whole variable domain, remainder taken from reference TRBV14 and TRBJ2-1, is EAGVTQFPSHSVIEKGQTVTLRCDPISGHDNLYWYRRVMGKEIKFLLHFVKESKQDESGMPNNRFLAERTGGTYSTLKVQPAELEDSGVYFCASSQAGSGVSLSSYNEQFFGPGTRLTVL.

This chain uses TRBV6-1 with TRBJ2-3; 8 positions agree with TRBD2. V lost 6 bases, J lost 5 bases, and 7 bases stayed unmatched. The CDR3 consists of 14 residues. Germline lookup yields CDR1 MNHNS and CDR2 SASEGT. The CDR3: CASSPGLDIDTQYF. Written as DNA, the CDR3 is TGTGCCAGCAGCCCGGGACTAGATATAGATACGCAGTATTTT.

The chain combines TRBV20-1 with TRBJ2-5; 9 nucleotides align to TRBD2. The CDR3 sequence is 14 residues long. Germline V lookup: CDR1 DFQATT, CDR2 SNEGSKA (reference sequence). V shed 6 bases and J 7 bases; nucleotides not matched to a gene: 12. CDR3 DNA: TGCAGTGCACATCCGGGACTAGCTTATGCGACCCAGTACTTC. Its translation is CSAHPGLAYATQYF.

The gene calls are TRBV9 and TRBJ2-5; 7 positions match TRBD1. Germline-derived CDR1 and CDR2 are SGDLS and YYNGEE. CDR3 length equals 15 residues. After removal of 0 bases from V and 2 bases from J, the junction contained 4 bases not matched to a gene. As DNA, the CDR3 is TGTGCCAGCAGCGTAGAGGGGACAGAGCAAGAGACCCAGTACTTC. Amino acids: CASSVEGTEQETQYF.

This clonotype occurred many times. The chain has TRBV7-2 and TRBJ2-3, with D possibly TRBD1 on 6 matching bases. V lost 5 bases and J 1 base, leaving 13 bases between the germline ends. The CDR3 consists of 15 residues. Germline CDR1 and CDR2: SGHTA and FQGNSA. The CDR3 is CASSPYNRGTDTQYF. CDR3 nucleotide sequence: TGTGCCAGCAGCCCGTACAACAGGGGCACAGATACGCAGTATTTT.

This clonotype was seen ten or more times. The chain joins TRBV5-1 to TRBJ1-5; D ambiguous. CDR1 is SGHRS, CDR2 YFSETQ, per germline. The CDR3 covers 15 residues. Trimming left V 1 base short and J 0 bases short, with 8 bases between. The CDR3 is CASSLLGNSNQPQHF. CDR3 DNA sequence: TGCGCCAGCAGCTTGTTGGGGAATAGCAATCAGCCCCAGCATTTT.

This clonotype was seen ten or more times. The rearrangement links TRBV28 to TRBJ1-1; 7 bases line up with TRBD1. Trimming cost V 5 bases and J 3 bases; bases outside gene matches: 9. CDR1 is MDHEN and CDR2 is SYDVKM in the germline V gene. This CDR3 contains 15 residues. The CDR3 loop reads CASSAQTQGDTEAFF. In DNA form, the CDR3 reads TGTGCCAGCAGTGCCCAGACCCAGGGGGACACTGAAGCTTTCTTT.

This clonotype was counted many times. The chain is built from TRBV11-2 and TRBJ2-2, with 8 bases fitting TRBD2. CDR1 and CDR2 from the germline V gene are SGHAT and FQNNGV. This CDR3 has 15 residues. V was clipped by 5 bases and J by 2 bases; unmatched bases: 4. The CDR3 is CASSPSGSNTGELFF. The CDR3, as DNA: TGTGCCAGCAGCCCCAGCGGGAGCAACACCGGGGAGCTGTTTTTT. Using reference TRBV11-2 and TRBJ2-2 for the parts outside the CDR3, the full variable domain is EAGVAQSPRYKIIEKRQSVAFWCNPISGHATLYWYQQILGQGPKLLIQFQNNGVVDDSQLPKDRFSAERLKGVDSTLKIQPAKLEDSAVYLCASSPSGSNTGELFFGEGSRLTVL.

This clonotype appeared many times. The rearrangement links TRBV30 to TRBJ2-5, with D perhaps given as TRBD1 or TRBD2 (5 bases each). Germline assignment: CDR1 GTSNPN and CDR2 SVGIG (reference sequence). The CDR3 runs 14 residues. The V end lost 1 base, the J end lost 3 bases, and 12 bases lay between the germline ends. The CDR3 loop reads CAWSGDLGKETQYF. In nucleotides, the CDR3 is TGTGCCTGGAGTGGGGACCTAGGGAAAGAGACCCAGTACTTC.